The 32 T cell receptor beta chains given below trace back to one sample, sequenced in a study of blood T cells in healthy people across ages. Together with a sample-barcoded 5' primer, a J-beta primer mix was included in a second PCR lasting roughly 6 to 12 cycles. TCRdb used MiXCR to reprocess the 5' RACE reads, holding one entry per CDR3 protein. The sample holds over 600,000 distinct CDR3 sequences, roughly 21% seen once. Sequencing input: blood. Every receptor here comes from an older man in good health.

This clonotype has only a few counts. The chain carries TRBV6-5 and TRBJ2-7; no clear D. Trimming shortened V by 0 bases and J by 6 bases, and 9 bases separated the two germline ends. The germline gives CDR1 MNHEY, CDR2 SVGAGI. The CDR3 length is 13 residues. This CDR3 reads CASSYSIEGEQYF. In DNA form, the CDR3 reads TGTGCCAGCAGTTACTCCATAGAAGGCGAGCAGTACTTC.

This clonotype was observed a few times. J is TRBJ2-1 and V is TRBV29-1; D call uncertain. Germline CDR1 SQVTM, CDR2 ANQGSEA. V gave up 4 bases and J gave up 0 bases, with 7 bases separating them. The CDR3 runs to 13 residues. Here the CDR3 DNA reads TGCAGCGTTGGCGAGTTCTCCTACAATGAGCAGTTCTTC. This translates into CSVGEFSYNEQFF.

This clonotype was observed a few times. The CDR3 sequence is CASSEWSETQYF. CDR3 DNA sequence: TGTGCCAGCAGTGAATGGTCGGAGACCCAGTACTTC. The genes are TRBV6-1 and TRBJ2-5; D remains ambiguous. V lost 2 bases, J lost 5 bases, and 6 bases lay in between. The CDR3 sequence is 12 residues long. CDR1 is MNHNS, CDR2 SASEGT, per germline.

This chain joins TRBV7-6 and TRBJ2-3, with TRBD1 identical over 7 bases. CDR3 length: 15 residues. V shed 6 bases, J shed 1 base, and the junction held 7 bases outside the gene matches. Germline CDR1 is SGHVS and CDR2 is FNYEAQ. Here the CDR3 DNA reads TGTGCCAGCAGGATAGGGGGCGCGGGCACAGATACGCAGTATTTT. Amino acid sequence: CASRIGGAGTDTQYF.

This chain connects TRBV3-1 to TRBJ2-5; possibly TRBD1 for D (5 bases). The closer fit of TRBJ2-1 to the DNA end suggests the J call may be wrong. The CDR3 extends over 14 amino acids. The germline V gene encodes CDR1 LGHDT and CDR2 YNNKEL (reference sequence). CDR3 sequence reads: CASSQVGHASVQFF. The CDR3 DNA reads as TGTGCCAGCAGCCAAGTCGGACATGCGTCCGTACAGTTCTTC.

This clonotype was observed a few times. The chain couples TRBV12-3 or TRBV12-4 to TRBJ1-2, with 8 bases that match TRBD1. After removal of 6 bases from V and 2 bases from J, the junction contained 5 bases not matched to a gene. The CDR3 spans 14 residues. The CDR3 here is CASSPDRVNYGYTF. CDR3 DNA: TGTGCCAGCAGCCCGGACAGGGTAAACTATGGCTACACCTTC.

Of note for this clonotype: A much larger clone sits a single nucleotide away, making a read error possible. The chain couples TRBV20-1 to TRBJ2-1; tentatively, D is TRBD2 (6 bases). V was pared by 5 bases and J by 12 bases, with 20 bases between. CDR1 DFQATT and CDR2 SNEGSKA come from the germline V gene (reference sequence). The CDR3 loop spans 13 amino acids. The CDR3 nucleotides are TGCAGTGCTTTGGGAGGAGAGTTGGATGGGCAGTTCTTC. It specifies CSALGGELDGQFF.

The chain employs TRBV24-1 and TRBJ1-5, with D possibly matching TRBD1 (5 bases). The CDR3 consists of 16 residues. The V gene's germline CDR1 is KGHDR and CDR2 SFDVKD. V was pared by 3 bases and J by 1 base, with 12 bases between. CDR3 amino acids: CATSDTTRDSNQPQHF. Here the CDR3 DNA reads TGTGCCACCAGTGATACCACACGGGACAGCAATCAGCCCCAGCATTTT.

This clonotype was counted at least ten times. The chain is built from TRBV12-3 or TRBV12-4 and TRBJ2-5; no definite D call. CDR3 length: 13 residues. V lost 0 bases, J lost 5 bases, and 7 bases lay in between. CDR3 nucleotide sequence: TGTGCCAGCAGTTTAGCAGGGATGGAGACCCAGTACTTC. Translation gives CASSLAGMETQYF.

This clonotype was picked up many times. Germline and junction disagree at one end, which may indicate a read error. The genes are TRBV5-1 and TRBJ2-1; 14 bases align to TRBD2. This CDR3 spans 15 amino acids. Germline V gene sequence: CDR1 SGHRS, CDR2 YFSETQ. CDR3 nucleotide sequence: TGTGCCAGCTCATCCGGACTAGCGGGAGGAAATGAGCAGTTCTTC. It specifies CASSSGLAGGNEQFF.

V usage is TRBV12-3 or TRBV12-4 and J usage is TRBJ1-5; D is perhaps TRBD1 (5 bases). This CDR3 comprises 15 residues. V was trimmed by 5 bases and J by 2 bases, leaving 13 bases between them. CDR3 region: CASSNGRGGNQPQHF. In DNA form, the CDR3 reads TGTGCCAGCAGTAACGGACGGGGGGGCAATCAGCCCCAGCATTTT.

Note on this clonotype: The junction departs from the called germline gene at one end, perhaps through a read error. The J gene is TRBJ2-5, the V gene TRBV5-1; D is uncertain. Germline V gene sequence: CDR1 SGHRS, CDR2 YFSETQ. The CDR3 is made up of 13 amino acids. This chain's CDR3 is CASSPDGEESQYF. Here the CDR3 DNA reads TGCGCCAGCAGCCCGGACGGAGAAGAGAGCCAGTACTTC. Full variable domain (missing parts from reference TRBV5-1 and TRBJ2-5): KAGVTQTPRYLIKTRGQQVTLSCSPISGHRSVSWYQQTPGQGLQFLFEYFSETQRNKGNFPGRFSGRQFSNSRSEMNVSTLELGDSALYLCASSPDGEESQYFGPGTRLLVL.

The chain is built from TRBV3-1 and TRBJ2-1; D tentatively fits TRBD1 or TRBD2 (5 bases each). The CDR3 covers 12 residues. CDR1 LGHDT and CDR2 YNNKEL come from the germline V gene (reference sequence). V lost 11 bases and J lost 9, with 17 bases in between. As DNA, the CDR3 is TGTGCCGCACGAGGGTATCAGGGTGAGCAGTTCTTC. Its protein product is CAARGYQGEQFF.

Details on this clonotype: This could be a read error, since a much larger clone is one nucleotide away. The chain has TRBV2 and TRBJ2-1; 11 bases agree with TRBD2. Germline V gives CDR1 SNHLY, CDR2 FYNNEI. The CDR3 spans 15 residues. V shed 3 bases and J 7 bases; nucleotides not matched to a gene: 5. Here the CDR3 reads CASSDRLAGWNEQFF. The CDR3 DNA reads as TGTGCCAGCAGTGACCGACTAGCGGGATGGAATGAGCAGTTCTTC.

Concerning this clonotype itself: In this CDR3 the conserved last residue, phenylalanine or tryptophan, is missing, so a read error is likely. This chain links TRBV2 with TRBJ2-7; D may be TRBD1 (6 bases). The DNA end is more similar to TRBJ2-1, so the J call may be wrong. This CDR3 comprises 13 residues. Looked up from germline, CDR1 is SNHLY and CDR2 is FYNNEI. The CDR3 nucleotides are TGTGCCAGCAGGGTAGACAGGAACAATGAGCAGTTCATC. It codes for CASRVDRNNEQFI.

This clonotype turned up a few times. The chain's CDR3 is CASSQEARGGLADPTETQYF. CDR3 in DNA: TGTGCCAGCAGCCAAGAAGCCAGGGGGGGACTAGCGGACCCAACGGAGACCCAGTACTTC. The gene calls are TRBV3-1 and TRBJ2-5; 11 bases are a match to TRBD2. CDR3 length: 20 residues. V lost 0 bases to trimming and J lost 5 bases; unmatched junction nucleotides: 17. Germline V gives CDR1 LGHDT, CDR2 YNNKEL (reference sequence).

This clonotype appeared a single time. This chain connects TRBV12-3 or TRBV12-4 to TRBJ2-5; the D gene is possibly TRBD2 (6 bases). This CDR3 region has 14 residues. V lost 3 bases and J lost 5, with 13 bases in between. The CDR3 coding sequence is TGTGCCAGCAGTTTTGGGGGGTCTTGGGAGACCCAGTACTTC. Translation: CASSFGGSWETQYF.

This chain links TRBV20-1 with TRBJ2-7, with 8 bases that match TRBD2. There are 14 residues in the CDR3. Germline CDR1 is DFQATT and CDR2 is SNEGSKA (reference sequence). Losses at the gene ends were 6 bases for V and 4 bases for J; bases not matched to a gene: 11. CDR3: CSAEGGTRGYEQYF. The CDR3 coding sequence is TGCAGTGCAGAGGGCGGGACTAGGGGTTACGAGCAGTACTTC.

This clonotype was seen at least ten times. V is TRBV12-3 or TRBV12-4 and J is TRBJ2-1; D is unclear. V was pared by 2 bases and J by 4 bases, with 9 bases between. The CDR3 totals 14 residues. The CDR3 DNA follows: TGTGCCAGCAGTTTAATGGGCCCGTACAATGAGCAGTTCTTC. The encoded protein is CASSLMGPYNEQFF.

This clonotype was observed a handful of times. This chain links TRBV2 with TRBJ2-5; D unresolved. V was trimmed by 1 base and J by 1 base, leaving 13 bases between them. There are 16 residues in the CDR3. Germline-derived CDR1 and CDR2 are SNHLY and FYNNEI. This CDR3 reads CASSEDVSAAQETQYF. Written as DNA, the CDR3 is TGTGCCAGCAGTGAAGATGTTTCGGCAGCCCAAGAGACCCAGTACTTC. The full variable domain, its missing parts supplied by reference TRBV2 and TRBJ2-5, is EPEVTQTPSHQVTQMGQEVILRCVPISNHLYFYWYRQILGQKVEFLVSFYNNEISEKSEIFDDQFSVERPDGSNFTLKIRSTKLEDSAMYFCASSEDVSAAQETQYFGPGTRLLVL.

On this clonotype itself: It may be a read error: a sequence one base away is much more abundant. The chain's CDR3 is CASSLWFPGQEAQYF. The CDR3 nucleotides are TGTGCCAGCAGCTTGTGGTTCCCGGGACAAGAGGCCCAGTACTTC. The chain carries TRBV7-9 and TRBJ2-5; possible D gene TRBD1, 6 bases. This CDR3 region has 15 residues. Germline V CDR1 and CDR2: SEHNR, FQNEAQ (reference sequence). The full variable domain, completed using reference TRBV7-9 and TRBJ2-5, is DTGVSQNPRHKITKRGQNVTFRCDPISEHNRLYWYRQTLGQGPEFLTYFQNEAQLEKSRLLSDRFSAERPKGSFSTLEIQRTEQGDSAMYLCASSLWFPGQEAQYFGPGTRLLVL.

V is TRBV28 and J is TRBJ2-5; perhaps D is TRBD1 or TRBD2 (6 bases each). CDR3 length: 13 residues. Trimming left V 7 bases short and J 5 bases short, with 14 bases between. Germline V lookup: CDR1 MDHEN, CDR2 SYDVKM. The CDR3 reads CASKGGRRETQYF. The CDR3 bases are TGTGCCAGCAAGGGGGGTCGGAGGGAGACCCAGTACTTC. The whole variable domain, filled in from reference TRBV28 and TRBJ2-5, reads DVKVTQSSRYLVKRTGEKVFLECVQDMDHENMFWYRQDPGLGLRLIYFSYDVKMKEKGDIPEGYSVSREKKERFSLILESASTNQTSMYLCASKGGRRETQYFGPGTRLLVL.

Ten or more counts support this clonotype. The V gene is TRBV9, the J gene TRBJ2-2; a weak D match, TRBD2 (5 bases). The germline V gene encodes CDR1 SGDLS and CDR2 YYNGEE. The CDR3 is 13 residues long. Trimming pared 4 bases from V and 7 bases from J, leaving 11 bases between. The CDR3 bases are TGTGCCAGCAGCCCGGCGGGTGGCGGGGAGCTGTTTTTT. This sequence encodes CASSPAGGGELFF.

Many counts were recorded for this clonotype. This chain uses TRBV29-1 with TRBJ1-1; TRBD1 aligns across 9 bases. The V gene's germline CDR1 is SQVTM and CDR2 ANQGSEA. The CDR3 runs to 13 residues. Losses at the gene ends were 3 bases for V and 2 bases for J; bases not matched to a gene: 1. CDR3 amino acids: CSVEGQGNTEAFF. The CDR3 DNA follows: TGCAGCGTTGAGGGACAGGGTAACACTGAAGCTTTCTTT.

The sample holds a few counts of this clonotype. This sequence joins TRBV28 and TRBJ2-7; the D is unclear. Germline V gene lookup returns CDR1 MDHEN and CDR2 SYDVKM. CDR3 length: 12 amino acids. The V end lost 2 bases, the J end lost 5 bases, and 7 bases lay between the germline ends. The CDR3 DNA sequence: TGTGCCAGCAGTTTAATACATGACGAGCAGTACTTC. Amino acids: CASSLIHDEQYF.

This rearrangement joins TRBV15 to TRBJ2-7; no definite D call. CDR1 and CDR2 from the germline V gene are LNHNV and YYDKDF (reference sequence). V was clipped by 0 bases and J by 6 bases, with 27 bases between them. This CDR3 contains 19 residues. The CDR3 is CATSRDLAQKTPLTGEQYF. The CDR3 DNA sequence: TGTGCCACCAGCAGAGATCTTGCACAAAAGACCCCCCTAACGGGCGAGCAGTACTTC.

V gene TRBV10-3 combines with J gene TRBJ2-5, with TRBD2 identical over 9 bases. Judging by the DNA end, TRBJ2-1 fits better; the J call may be wrong. Germline CDR1 reads ENHRY; CDR2 reads SYGVKD. The CDR3 has 16 amino acids. The DNA for the CDR3 is TGTGCCATCAGTCCGTCGGCGGGAGGGCCGGGAAATGAGCAGTTCTTC. Residues: CAISPSAGGPGNEQFF.

CDR3 sequence: CASSFAQGGYEQYF. The CDR3 nucleotides are TGTGCCAGCAGTTTTGCGCAGGGGGGCTACGAGCAGTACTTC. V is TRBV6-6 and J is TRBJ2-7; tentative D call: TRBD1 (7 bases). This CDR3 region has 14 residues. Germline V gene sequence: CDR1 MNHNY, CDR2 SVGAGI (reference sequence). Trimming shortened V by 4 bases and J by 3 bases, and 13 bases separated the two germline ends.

The CDR3 DNA follows: TGTGCCAGCAACCTTCAGGGCTTCGGTTCACCCCTCCACTTT. Protein: CASNLQGFGSPLHF. The gene calls are TRBV25-1 and TRBJ1-6, with D possibly TRBD1 on 5 matching bases. The CDR3 is 14 residues long. Trimming left V 7 bases short and J 9 bases short, with 16 bases between. The germline gives CDR1 MGHDK, CDR2 SYGVNS.

This clonotype was observed a handful of times. This chain connects TRBV28 to TRBJ2-7; D possibly corresponds to TRBD2 (5 bases). V lost 6 bases and J 0 bases, leaving 24 bases between the germline ends. Germline lookup yields CDR1 MDHEN and CDR2 SYDVKM. The CDR3 is made up of 18 amino acids. The CDR3 loop reads CASSIRRGSSKASYEQYF. In nucleotides, the CDR3 is TGTGCCAGCAGCATCCGTAGAGGGAGTAGCAAGGCCTCCTACGAGCAGTACTTC.

The chain is built from TRBV20-1 and TRBJ2-1; unclear D gene. The end of the DNA is better explained by TRBJ2-7, so the J call may be wrong. The CDR3 has 13 amino acids. Germline V gene sequence: CDR1 DFQATT, CDR2 SNEGSKA (reference sequence). DNA for the CDR3: TGCAGTGCTAGCCCGGTAATGGCCTACGAGCAGTACTTC. It is translated as CSASPVMAYEQYF.

V and J are TRBV29-1 and TRBJ2-5, with D tentatively TRBD1 or TRBD2 (5 bases each). This CDR3 region has 13 residues. V was cut by 7 bases and J by 1 base, with 13 bases left in between. CDR1 and CDR2 (germline): SQVTM, ANQGSEA. Here the CDR3 reads CSAEEGIQETQYF. The DNA of the CDR3 is TGCAGCGCCGAAGAGGGGATCCAAGAGACCCAGTACTTC. Filled out from reference TRBV29-1 and TRBJ2-5, the complete variable domain reads SAVISQKPSRDICQRGTSLTIQCQVDSQVTMMFWYRQQPGQSLTLIATANQGSEATYESGFVIDKFPISRPNLTFSTLTVSNMSPEDSSIYLCSAEEGIQETQYFGPGTRLLVL.